This record concerns one TCR beta chain sequence. Its target antigen remains unknown. The record has no base qualities; no much larger clone is one base away. This record comes from a study of blood T cell repertoires in COVID-19 (TCRdb year 2020). Study-level background: The collaborator samples originated in the United States, Italy and Spain and spanned the acute and convalescent phases of COVID-19. The material from the prospective study consisted of cDNA or gDNA derived from T cells, B-cell-depleted T cells, or PBMCs. Subjects who had been exposed to COVID-19, were actively infected with it, or had recovered from it provided the deeply sampled blood TCRbeta repertoires that made up the dataset. The repertoires were released in a freely available public database meant as a resource for research on the immune response to SARS-CoV-2. Samples came from the ongoing ImmuneRACE study (first 160 participants) plus 1,254 subjects from 6 global collaborators. Sample metadata almost always included a de-identified subject ID, COVID-19 status, age in years and sex. Where available, HLA class I and class II types were taken from metadata supplied by the sample provider and were not determined by assay-based typing. Results the study describes overall, beyond this receptor: How much clinical and demographic metadata was included differed by source and by participant, and the metadata was provided uncurated.

Another Seattle source contributed samples from volunteer blood donors who had recovered from COVID-19. Collaborating institutions collected whole blood in K2EDTA tubes following their own protocols. Collaborator samples were shipped for TCRbeta analysis as frozen whole blood, isolated PBMCs, or DNA extracted from either sample type. V loses 4 bases of germline sequence and J loses 3 bases, and the interval between the two ends is 7 bases. The germline V gene sets CDR1 to SGHRS and CDR2 to YFSETQ. The CDR3 contains 12 residues, cysteine and phenylalanine counted. The DNA shown is the 36-base CDR3, in frame from base 1. TCRbeta CDR3 regions were amplified from genomic DNA using the immunoSEQ Assay, a bias-controlled multiplex PCR. For the original study's pipeline: The number of nucleated cells in each sample was estimated from the amplification of reference gene primers within the assay. Sequence reads were collapsed and filtered to measure the absolute abundance of every unique TCRbeta CDR3 rearrangement. For each sample, productive Simpson clonality was calculated by taking the square root of Simpson's diversity index across productive rearrangements. TCRdb took over this immuneACCESS table, retaining in-frame rearrangements with V and J assigned. Such tables are incomplete; in checked studies, under half of the missing clones stem from an unresolved V gene, and the remainder is unexplained. V, J and clone size reflect that table, while D and trimming were determined from the DNA. In this sample the table shows some 160,000 clones, about four fifths of which occur a single time. Around 19% of the sample lies in the top ten.

The sample taken for sequencing was peripheral blood. In this chain, TRBV5-1 is recombined with TRBJ1-2, with the D segment identity uncertain. The sequence was obtained from a woman in her seventies who had recovered from COVID-19. The DNA sequence reads TGCGCCAGCAGCATCGGGGACTATGGCTACACCTTC. Translated, it reads CASSIGDYGYTF.